This T cell receptor beta chain was recovered during a study of blood T cell repertoires in COVID-19. Study-wide context: PBMCs, B-cell-depleted T cells, or T cells provided the cDNA or gDNA that made up the material.

Trimming pared 3 bases from V and 1 base from J, leaving 6 bases between. The CDR3 sequence is 13 residues long. Germline values: CDR1 PRHDT, CDR2 FYEKMQ (reference sequence). Original processing methods: Estimated nucleated cell counts came from reference gene primer amplification. Generated by immunoSEQ multiplex PCR, the TCRdb table keeps only in-frame clones and is missing some. V, J and clone size were drawn from that table, and D and trimming were deduced from the DNA. This table holds about 180,000 clones, roughly nine tenths found once. V and J are TRBV13 and TRBJ1-1; a possible D gene is TRBD1 (5 bases). The source is a man younger than 30 who had recovered from COVID-19. The sample consisted of peripheral blood. CDR3 residues: CASSLGQNTEAFF. CDR3 coding DNA: TGTGCCAGCAGCTTGGGGCAGAACACTGAAGCTTTCTTT.